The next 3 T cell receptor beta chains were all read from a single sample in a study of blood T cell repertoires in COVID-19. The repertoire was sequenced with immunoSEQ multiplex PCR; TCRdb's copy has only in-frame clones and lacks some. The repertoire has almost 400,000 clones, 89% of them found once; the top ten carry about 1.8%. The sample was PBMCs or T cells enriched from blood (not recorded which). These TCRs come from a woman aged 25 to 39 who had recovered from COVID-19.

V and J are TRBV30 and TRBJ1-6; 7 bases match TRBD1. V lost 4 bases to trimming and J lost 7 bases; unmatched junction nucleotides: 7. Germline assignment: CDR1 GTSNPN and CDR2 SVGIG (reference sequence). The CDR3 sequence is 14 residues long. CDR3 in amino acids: CAWKTGPGNSPLHF. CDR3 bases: TGTGCCTGGAAGACAGGGCCTGGGAATTCACCCCTCCACTTT.

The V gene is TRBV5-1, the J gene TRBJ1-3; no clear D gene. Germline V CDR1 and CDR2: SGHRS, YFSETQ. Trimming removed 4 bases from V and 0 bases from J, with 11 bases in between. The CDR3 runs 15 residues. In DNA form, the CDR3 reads TGCGCCAGCAGCCCACAGTATTCCTCTGGAAACACCATATATTTT. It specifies CASSPQYSSGNTIYF. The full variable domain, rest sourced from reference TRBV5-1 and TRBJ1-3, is KAGVTQTPRYLIKTRGQQVTLSCSPISGHRSVSWYQQTPGQGLQFLFEYFSETQRNKGNFPGRFSGRQFSNSRSEMNVSTLELGDSALYLCASSPQYSSGNTIYFGEGSWLTVV.

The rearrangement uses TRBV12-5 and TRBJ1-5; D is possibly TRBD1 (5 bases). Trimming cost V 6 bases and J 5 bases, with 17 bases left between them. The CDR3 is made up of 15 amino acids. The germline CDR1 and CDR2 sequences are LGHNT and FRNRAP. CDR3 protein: CASGDWAGHYQPQHF. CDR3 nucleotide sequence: TGTGCTAGTGGGGATTGGGCAGGACACTATCAGCCCCAGCATTTT.